The 3 T cell receptor beta chains given below trace back to one sample, sequenced in a study of blood T cell repertoires in COVID-19. Generated by immunoSEQ multiplex PCR, the TCRdb table keeps only in-frame clones and is missing some. The profile covers a few hundred thousand clones, with 87% appearing a single time and 1% taken by the ten largest. Sequenced sample: peripheral blood. These receptors all come from a man between 45 and 60 years old with active or convalescent COVID-19.

V and J are TRBV7-9 and TRBJ1-6; D might be TRBD1 (6 bases). Germline CDR1 and CDR2: SEHNR and FQNEAQ (reference sequence). Trimming cost V 2 bases and J 7 bases, with 12 bases left between them. This CDR3 contains 15 residues. The CDR3 nucleotides are TGTGCCAGCAGCTTACGGGACAAGGGGAATTCACCCCTCCACTTT. Its protein product is CASSLRDKGNSPLHF.

Only one count was recorded for this clone. The chain combines TRBV11-2 with TRBJ2-1, with a tentative D call TRBD2 (6 bases). Trimming removed 1 base from V and 5 bases from J, with 12 bases in between. Germline lookup yields CDR1 SGHAT and CDR2 FQNNGV. The CDR3 spans 15 residues. CDR3: CASSLVTRFNNEQFF. Here the CDR3 DNA reads TGTGCCAGCAGCTTAGTGACTAGGTTCAACAATGAGCAGTTCTTC.

The chain employs TRBV18 and TRBJ1-6; 7 positions agree with TRBD1. The CDR3 has 14 amino acids. J lost 7 bases, V lost 6 bases, and 6 bases had no gene match. Germline assignment: CDR1 KGHSH and CDR2 LQKENI. The CDR3 protein is CASSLTGNNSPLHF. The CDR3 DNA reads TGTGCCAGCTCCCTGACAGGGAACAATTCACCCCTCCACTTT.